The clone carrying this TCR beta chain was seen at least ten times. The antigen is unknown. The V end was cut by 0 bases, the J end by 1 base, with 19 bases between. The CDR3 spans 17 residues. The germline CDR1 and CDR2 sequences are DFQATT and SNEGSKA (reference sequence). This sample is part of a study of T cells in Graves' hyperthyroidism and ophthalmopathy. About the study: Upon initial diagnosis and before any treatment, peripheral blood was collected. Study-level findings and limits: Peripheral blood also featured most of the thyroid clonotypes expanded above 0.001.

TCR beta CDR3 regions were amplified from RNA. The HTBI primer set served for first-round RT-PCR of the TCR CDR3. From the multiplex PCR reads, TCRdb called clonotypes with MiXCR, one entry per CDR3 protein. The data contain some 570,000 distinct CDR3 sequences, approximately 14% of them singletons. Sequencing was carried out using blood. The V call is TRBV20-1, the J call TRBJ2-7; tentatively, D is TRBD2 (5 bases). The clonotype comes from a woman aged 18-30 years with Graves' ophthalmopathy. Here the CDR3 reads CSARETYRGGPSYEQYF. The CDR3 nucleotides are TGCAGTGCTAGAGAGACCTACCGAGGAGGCCCTTCCTACGAGCAGTACTTC.